A single sample is the source of the 11 T cell receptor beta chains below, sequenced in a study of shared clonotypes between healthy human individuals. Clones were sequenced by immunoSEQ multiplex PCR, and TCRdb holds only the in-frame ones, with some missing. The repertoire holds about 490,000 clones, with about 82% as singletons. The sample taken for sequencing was PBMCs. These receptors all stem from a woman between 40 and 55 years old in good health. Some clones in this sample may be carry-over from other donors' samples.

As for this clone: A clone one base away is much larger, so this may be a read error. The V gene is TRBV4-1, the J gene TRBJ1-1; D is perhaps TRBD1 (5 bases). The CDR3 length is 16 residues. Germline values: CDR1 MGHRA, CDR2 YSYEKL. Deletions cut 1 base from V and 3 bases from J, with 15 bases between. For the CDR3, the DNA is TGCGCCAGCAGCCAAGTAAGACAGTCGATGGACACTGAAGCTTTCTTT. Residues: CASSQVRQSMDTEAFF.

This clone was found a few times. This chain joins TRBV7-9 and TRBJ2-1; the D gene is possibly TRBD2 (6 bases). Germline CDR1 and CDR2: SEHNR and FQNEAQ (reference sequence). Trimming took 5 bases from V and 7 from J, leaving 21 bases between them. CDR3 length: 16 residues. CDR3 amino acids: CASSATTSFVQNEQFF. The CDR3, as DNA: TGTGCCAGCAGCGCTACGACTAGTTTTGTGCAGAATGAGCAGTTCTTC.

The J gene is TRBJ2-7, the V gene TRBV5-1; D is tentatively TRBD1 or TRBD2 (5 bases each). CDR1 and CDR2 from the germline V gene are SGHRS and YFSETQ. Trimming removed 2 bases from V and 5 bases from J, with 11 bases in between. This CDR3 has 13 residues. The CDR3 loop reads CASSFSRDHEQYF. For the CDR3, the DNA is TGCGCCAGCAGCTTTTCCAGGGACCACGAGCAGTACTTC.

About this clone itself: A much larger clonotype is one base distant, so this may be a read error. The sample carries other DNA sequences with the same CDR3. V is TRBV5-6 and J is TRBJ1-5; TRBD1 matches at 9 bases. CDR3 size: 15 residues. In germline, CDR1 is SGHDT, CDR2 YYEEEE. The CDR3 bases are TGCGCCAGCAGCTCGGGACAGGGACAAAATCAGCCCCAGCATTTT. As protein: CASSSGQGQNQPQHF.

Of note for this clone: The junction departs from the called germline gene at one end, perhaps through a read error. The chain carries TRBV6-5 and TRBJ1-1; D may be TRBD1 (6 bases). Germline V gives CDR1 MNHEY, CDR2 SVGAGI. There are 13 residues in the CDR3. The chain's CDR3 is CASRDTGTTEVFF. The CDR3 region has the DNA TGTGCCAGCAGGGATACAGGGACCACTGAAGTTTTCTTT.

A note on this clone: A much larger clonotype is one base distant, so this may be a read error. J is TRBJ2-3 and V is TRBV18; D not certain. This CDR3 contains 13 residues. The germline gives CDR1 KGHSH, CDR2 LQKENI. For the CDR3, the DNA is TGTGCCAGCCCACCCGTCCTAGTCGATACGCAGTATTTT. It yields the protein CASPPVLVDTQYF. The entire variable domain, with the rest obtained from reference TRBV18 and TRBJ2-3, is as follows: NAGVMQNPRHLVRRRGQEARLRCSPMKGHSHVYWYRQLPEEGLKFMVYLQKENIIDESGMPKERFSAEFPKEGPSILRIQQVVRGDSAAYFCASPPVLVDTQYFGPGTRLTVL.

V gene TRBV2 combines with J gene TRBJ2-7; 9 bases map to TRBD2. This CDR3 is 15 amino acids long. Germline trimming cut 7 bases from V and 6 bases from J; bases unmatched to any gene: 13. CDR1 and CDR2 (germline): SNHLY, FYNNEI. For the CDR3, the DNA is TGTGCCAGCACCTCGTTGGGGCTAGCGGGAAGCGAGCAGTACTTC. This sequence encodes CASTSLGLAGSEQYF.

V gene TRBV29-1 combines with J gene TRBJ2-3; D is undetermined. This CDR3 comprises 13 residues. Deletions cut 3 bases from V and 4 bases from J, with 11 bases between. Germline values: CDR1 SQVTM, CDR2 ANQGSEA. The DNA of the CDR3 is TGCAGCGTTGACTTCGGGTTCCCAGATACGCAGTATTTT. Protein sequence: CSVDFGFPDTQYF.

This clone was detected only a few times. The V gene is TRBV6-5, the J gene TRBJ2-2, with no clear D. In germline, CDR1 is MNHEY, CDR2 SVGAGI. Trimming left V 6 bases short and J 6 bases short, with 8 bases between. The CDR3 length is 12 residues. CDR3 coding DNA: TGTGCCAGCAGAGGATCCTCCGGGGAGCTGTTTTTT. Translation gives CASRGSSGELFF.

The gene calls are TRBV5-1 and TRBJ1-2; 7 nucleotides align to TRBD1. The J segment lost 8 bases and the V segment lost 0 bases, leaving 7 bases of the junction unmatched. Per the germline V gene, CDR1 is SGHRS and CDR2 is YFSETQ. This CDR3 has 14 amino acids. In DNA, the CDR3 is TGCGCCAGCAGCTTGGGGACAGGCGGAGAAGGCTACACCTTC. This codes for CASSLGTGGEGYTF.

The count of this clone is one. The V gene is TRBV30, the J gene TRBJ2-1, with TRBD1 identical over 9 bases. The CDR3 length is 16 residues. Germline V lookup: CDR1 GTSNPN, CDR2 SVGIG (reference sequence). With 3 bases clipped from V and 5 bases from J, the junction kept 11 bases outside the gene matches. CDR3 amino acids: CAWRTDRGGTHNEQFF. For the CDR3, the DNA is TGTGCCTGGAGGACGGACAGGGGTGGTACCCACAATGAGCAGTTCTTC.